This T cell receptor (beta chain) emerged from a study of shared clonotypes between healthy human individuals. The method was immunoSEQ multiplex PCR; TCRdb's version includes in-frame clones alone and lacks a portion of them. Of some 2.3 million clones in the sample, approximately 93% are singletons; the top ten hold about 0.41%. Points on this clone: Its specificity is not known.

Naive CD4+ cells were CD45RA-selected; the remaining cells were memory. Study-wide results and caveats: Naive CD4 clonotypes were shared across a handful of donors at 4% to 5%. Having only a few donors restricted how much genetic and exposure-history diversity was captured. Blood alone was sampled, and tissue repertoires likely differ.

V lost 2 bases, J lost 6 bases, and 5 bases stayed unmatched. Looked up from germline, CDR1 is MDHEN and CDR2 is SYDVKM. The CDR3 has 15 residues. This chain joins TRBV28 and TRBJ1-5; 9 bases line up with TRBD1. Material for sequencing was naive CD4+ T cells from PBMCs. Subset in this sample: CD45RA+ positively selected. This TCR was sampled from a man younger than 35 in good health. Some clones in this sample may be carry-over from other donors' samples. In DNA form, the CDR3 reads TGTGCCAGCAGTTTAAGACAGGGGGTTAGTCAGCCCCAGCATTTT. It translates to CASSLRQGVSQPQHF.